This record covers a single T cell receptor beta chain. The target antigen is unknown. V lost 8 bases and J 10 bases, leaving 12 bases between the germline ends. Germline-derived CDR1 and CDR2 are MDHEN and SYDVKM. The CDR3 is made up of 11 amino acids. This record belongs to a study of T cell repertoires in cytomegalovirus infection. About the study: Matching HLA type, along with CMV infection, was indicated by public TCR beta signatures.

TCRdb ran MiXCR on the reads and lists one entry per CDR3 protein. This sample carries hundreds of thousands of distinct CDR3 sequences, 30% to 35% of them seen once, and the ten largest clones take approximately 13%. The J gene is TRBJ2-1, the V gene TRBV28; D call uncertain. The clonotype originates from a human donor in good health (CMV status not recorded). Some clones in this sample may be carry-over from other donors' samples. The sample here was cultured CD8+ T cells from PBMCs, taken from culture after CMV antigen stimulation. The DNA for the CDR3 is TGTGCCAGCCGCCTCGGCGTAGAGCAGTTCTTC. It yields the protein CASRLGVEQFF.